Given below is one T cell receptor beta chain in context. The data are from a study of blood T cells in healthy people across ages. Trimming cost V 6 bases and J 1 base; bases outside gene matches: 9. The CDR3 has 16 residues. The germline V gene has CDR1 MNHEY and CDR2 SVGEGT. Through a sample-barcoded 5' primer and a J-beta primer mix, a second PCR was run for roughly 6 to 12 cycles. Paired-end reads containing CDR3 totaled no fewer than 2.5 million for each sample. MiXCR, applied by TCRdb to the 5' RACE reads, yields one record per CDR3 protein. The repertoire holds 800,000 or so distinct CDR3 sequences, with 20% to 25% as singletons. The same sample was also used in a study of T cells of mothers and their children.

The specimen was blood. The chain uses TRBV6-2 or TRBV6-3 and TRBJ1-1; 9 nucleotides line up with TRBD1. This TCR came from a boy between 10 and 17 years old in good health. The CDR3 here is CASSRDRAFRNTEAFF. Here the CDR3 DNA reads TGTGCCAGCAGCCGGGACAGGGCCTTTCGGAACACTGAAGCTTTCTTT.